The sequence of this TCR beta chain was determined in a study of cytomegalovirus exposure and HLA in healthy donors. The CDR3 sequence is 10 residues long. Per germline, CDR1 MGHDK and CDR2 SYGVNS. V lost 6 bases to trimming and J lost 6 bases, with 6 bases between them. A multiplex PCR was run with 60 Vbeta primers and 13 Jbeta primers. How the authors handled the data: The count from a later analysis was tens of millions of unique TCR beta chains, around 10 million of them shared. Sequenced by immunoSEQ multiplex PCR; TCRdb stores in-frame clones only, minus some. V, J and clone size reflect that table, while D and trimming were determined from the DNA. This sample has over 100,000 clones, with 70% to 85% found just once.

The specimen sequenced was PBMCs. The sequence derives from a woman aged 18-30 years in good health and CMV-seropositive. The chain couples TRBV25-1 to TRBJ2-7; D may be TRBD2 (6 bases). Here the CDR3 reads CASRGGEQYF. Here the CDR3 DNA reads TGTGCCAGCAGGGGGGGCGAGCAGTACTTC.